The 21 T cell receptor beta chains below come from one sample, sequenced in a study of shared clonotypes between healthy human individuals (dated by TCRdb to 2020 to 2022). The method was the immunoSEQ multiplex PCR assay. Sourced from immuneACCESS, this table was stored by TCRdb with only in-frame sequences that have V and J called. A share of the clones is absent; for the studies checked, an unresolved V gene accounts for under half, and the remainder has no known explanation. For this sample there are under 130,000 clones; roughly 66% appear just once. The ten largest clones take up about 25% of the sample. Sequencing used memory CD8+ T cells sorted from blood. Per the publication, the cell subset or site label means: CD45RO+ cells pooled with CCR7-negative TemRA cells. These receptors were taken from a woman in her twenties or thirties in good health.

The gene calls are TRBV28 and TRBJ1-5, with D uncertain. This CDR3 region has 14 residues. Germline V gives CDR1 MDHEN, CDR2 SYDVKM. V was cut by 1 base and J by 4 bases, with 8 bases left in between. The CDR3 loop is CASSLLRMNQPQHF. Here the CDR3 DNA reads TGTGCCAGCAGTTTATTACGGATGAATCAGCCCCAGCATTTT.

V and J are TRBV13 and TRBJ2-1; 13 bases are a match to TRBD2. Germline V lookup: CDR1 PRHDT, CDR2 FYEKMQ (reference sequence). The V segment lost 1 base and the J segment 10 bases; nucleotides outside the gene matches: 10. The CDR3 covers 17 residues. DNA for the CDR3: TGTGCCAGCAGCTTAGATGGGGAAGGGACTAGCGGGAACGAGCAGTTCTTC. Protein sequence: CASSLDGEGTSGNEQFF. Complete variable domain (other parts from reference TRBV13 and TRBJ2-1): AAGVIQSPRHLIKEKRETATLKCYPIPRHDTVYWYQQGPGQDPQFLISFYEKMQSDKGSIPDRFSAQQFSDYHSELNMSSLELGDSALYFCASSLDGEGTSGNEQFFGPGTRLTVL.

A few counts support this clone. J is TRBJ1-1 and V is TRBV9; TRBD1 might be the D (6 bases). V lost 0 bases and J 3 bases, leaving 9 bases between the germline ends. Germline V gives CDR1 SGDLS, CDR2 YYNGEE. This CDR3 comprises 14 residues. The CDR3 DNA reads as TGTGCCAGCAGCGTAGTAGGGGGGTACACTGAAGCTTTCTTT. Translating it yields CASSVVGGYTEAFF.

This clone was seen only once. This sequence joins TRBV27 and TRBJ2-7; D call uncertain. Germline V gene sequence: CDR1 MNHEY, CDR2 SMNVEV (reference sequence). V lost 3 bases and J lost 1, with 13 bases in between. CDR3 size: 15 residues. The CDR3 sequence is CASSLAPLPSYEQYF. CDR3 in DNA: TGTGCCAGCAGTTTGGCCCCTCTCCCTTCCTACGAGCAGTACTTC.

The rearrangement joins TRBV11-3 to TRBJ1-1, with TRBD1 matching over 8 bases. The CDR3 has 19 residues. Germline CDR1 is SGHNT and CDR2 is YENEEA. J lost 0 bases, V lost 1 base, and 13 bases had no gene match. CDR3 nucleotides: TGTGCCAGCAGCTTAGCTGTTGGGTGGACAGGGCATATGAACACTGAAGCTTTCTTT. Its protein is CASSLAVGWTGHMNTEAFF. Based on the CDR3 plus reference TRBV11-3 and TRBJ1-1, the full variable domain is EAGVVQSPRYKIIEKKQPVAFWCNPISGHNTLYWYLQNLGQGPELLIRYENEEAVDDSQLPKDRFSAERLKGVDSTLKIQPAELGDSAVYLCASSLAVGWTGHMNTEAFFGQGTRLTVV.

The chain combines TRBV18 with TRBJ2-7; D not resolved. Trimming removed 4 bases from V and 2 bases from J, with 3 bases in between. This CDR3 is built from 11 residues. Germline CDR1 and CDR2: KGHSH and LQKENI. Here the CDR3 reads CASSHPYEQYF. The CDR3 DNA reads TGTGCCAGCTCACATCCCTACGAGCAGTACTTC.

The chain links TRBV6-1 to TRBJ1-4; D gene uncertain. Germline V gives CDR1 MNHNS, CDR2 SASEGT. This CDR3 comprises 15 residues. V was pared by 3 bases and J by 7 bases, with 15 bases between. In DNA form, the CDR3 reads TGTGCCAGCAGTGAGAGGGCCGAAGGTAGTGAAAAACTGTTTTTT. This encodes CASSERAEGSEKLFF.

The V and J genes are TRBV29-1 and TRBJ2-7, with D uncertain. Germline lookup yields CDR1 SQVTM and CDR2 ANQGSEA. The CDR3 loop spans 11 amino acids. Trimming pared 7 bases from V and 5 bases from J, leaving 12 bases between. The CDR3 DNA is TGCAGCGCAGTCTCAGAAGACGAGCAGTACTTC. Encoded protein: CSAVSEDEQYF.

This chain uses TRBV11-3 with TRBJ1-2; possibly TRBD1 for D (5 bases). Trimming shortened V by 7 bases and J by 4 bases, and 13 bases separated the two germline ends. This CDR3 spans 13 amino acids. Germline lookup yields CDR1 SGHNT and CDR2 YENEEA. The CDR3 nucleotides are TGTGCCAGCACCCTATTGGGGGGCTATGGCTACACCTTC. Translating it yields CASTLLGGYGYTF.

This chain connects TRBV2 to TRBJ2-7; D uncertain. Germline V gene sequence: CDR1 SNHLY, CDR2 FYNNEI. V lost 5 bases to trimming and J lost 4 bases, with 15 bases between them. This CDR3 is built from 14 residues. The CDR3: CASSKPPWGYEQYF. The CDR3 DNA reads as TGTGCCAGCAGTAAACCCCCATGGGGATACGAGCAGTACTTC.

This rearrangement joins TRBV5-1 to TRBJ2-7, with D unresolved. CDR1 is SGHRS and CDR2 is YFSETQ in the germline V gene. The CDR3 runs to 15 residues. V lost 4 bases, J lost 0 bases, and 14 bases lay in between. This chain's CDR3 is CASSPTVGSSYEQYF. The DNA of the CDR3 is TGCGCCAGCAGCCCAACGGTGGGTAGCTCCTACGAGCAGTACTTC.

The chain combines TRBV11-2 with TRBJ2-7, with D unclear. CDR1 and CDR2 (germline): SGHAT, FQNNGV. The length of the CDR3 is 12 residues. Trimming pared 8 bases from V and 2 bases from J, leaving 10 bases between. CDR3 nucleotide sequence: TGTGCCAGCGGCGACCTAACCTACGAGCAGTACTTC. Translated: CASGDLTYEQYF.

V gene TRBV25-1 combines with J gene TRBJ2-5; TRBD2 aligns across 11 bases. Germline trimming cut 4 bases from V and 0 bases from J; bases unmatched to any gene: 10. The CDR3 runs 18 residues. The germline gives CDR1 MGHDK, CDR2 SYGVNS. The CDR3 loop is CASSGSGLAVWDQETQYF. The CDR3 DNA sequence: TGTGCCAGCAGTGGATCGGGACTAGCGGTTTGGGACCAAGAGACCCAGTACTTC.

The chain has TRBV13 and TRBJ2-7; TRBD2 matches at 8 bases. CDR3 size: 14 residues. The germline V gene encodes CDR1 PRHDT and CDR2 FYEKMQ (reference sequence). The DNA of the CDR3 is TGTGCCAGCAGCTCCCGCTGGGGGGGCGGGAGGATGATTGTC. It yields the protein CASSSRWGGGRMIV.

This clone was observed a few times. The chain employs TRBV18 and TRBJ1-5; D is perhaps TRBD1 (5 bases). This CDR3 has 15 residues. Looked up from germline, CDR1 is KGHSH and CDR2 is LQKENI. The V and J ends lost 2 bases and 1 base respectively, with 9 bases between them. The CDR3, as DNA: TGTGCCAGCTCACCAGGGCGGGACAGCAATCAGCCCCAGCATTTT. It encodes CASSPGRDSNQPQHF.

The CDR3 coding sequence is TGCGCCAGCAGCCACAACCCCGGGACAAAGAACACTGAAGCTTTCTTT. Residues: CASSHNPGTKNTEAFF. This sequence joins TRBV4-1 and TRBJ1-1, with D perhaps matching TRBD1 (6 bases). Germline V lookup: CDR1 MGHRA, CDR2 YSYEKL. The CDR3 totals 16 residues. V was trimmed by 3 bases and J by 1 base, leaving 15 bases between them.

This clone has a handful of counts. The genes are TRBV4-1 and TRBJ2-1, with 7 nucleotides matching TRBD2. V lost 4 bases to trimming and J lost 5 bases; unmatched junction nucleotides: 11. Germline V gene data show CDR1 as MGHRA and CDR2 as YSYEKL. The CDR3 runs 16 residues. The CDR3, as DNA: TGCGCCAGCAGCCCCAAGGGAGGGTTAGGACACAATGAGCAGTTCTTC. Translating it yields CASSPKGGLGHNEQFF.

This clone was seen a single time. V and J are TRBV29-1 and TRBJ2-2; 7 nucleotides agree with TRBD2. The CDR3 is 16 residues long. The V and J ends lost 1 base and 2 bases, in that order; junction bases with no gene match: 7. Germline V gene sequence: CDR1 SQVTM, CDR2 ANQGSEA. The CDR3 coding sequence is TGCAGCGTTGAAGTCGGGCTAGCGGAAAACACCGGGGAGCTGTTTTTT. It yields the protein CSVEVGLAENTGELFF.

This clone was recorded many times. V and J are TRBV6-4 and TRBJ1-2; the D gene is possibly TRBD1 (5 bases). V was cut by 3 bases and J by 6 bases, with 20 bases left in between. This CDR3 is built from 16 residues. Germline lookup yields CDR1 MRHNA and CDR2 SNTAGT. The CDR3 bases are TGTGCCAGCAGTGAGGGGGGTTCCGAGGGAAATGATGGCTACACCTTC. This encodes CASSEGGSEGNDGYTF.

The chain is built from TRBV5-1 and TRBJ2-7; D gene uncertain. V was cut by 2 bases and J by 6 bases, with 12 bases left in between. Germline V gives CDR1 SGHRS, CDR2 YFSETQ. This CDR3 is 13 amino acids long. The CDR3 DNA reads as TGCGCCAGCAGCTTACTCTCCACCGGCGAGCAGTACTTC. It yields the protein CASSLLSTGEQYF. Using reference TRBV5-1 and TRBJ2-7 for the parts outside the CDR3, the full variable domain is KAGVTQTPRYLIKTRGQQVTLSCSPISGHRSVSWYQQTPGQGLQFLFEYFSETQRNKGNFPGRFSGRQFSNSRSEMNVSTLELGDSALYLCASSLLSTGEQYFGPGTRLTVT.

The chain employs TRBV27 and TRBJ1-1; D gene uncertain. Germline V gene sequence: CDR1 MNHEY, CDR2 SMNVEV (reference sequence). The CDR3 has 12 amino acids. The ends were cut back, 6 bases at V and 5 bases at J, with 10 bases in the middle. The DNA for the CDR3 is TGTGCCAGCAGATCGAGACATACTGAAGCTTTCTTT. Its translation is CASRSRHTEAFF.